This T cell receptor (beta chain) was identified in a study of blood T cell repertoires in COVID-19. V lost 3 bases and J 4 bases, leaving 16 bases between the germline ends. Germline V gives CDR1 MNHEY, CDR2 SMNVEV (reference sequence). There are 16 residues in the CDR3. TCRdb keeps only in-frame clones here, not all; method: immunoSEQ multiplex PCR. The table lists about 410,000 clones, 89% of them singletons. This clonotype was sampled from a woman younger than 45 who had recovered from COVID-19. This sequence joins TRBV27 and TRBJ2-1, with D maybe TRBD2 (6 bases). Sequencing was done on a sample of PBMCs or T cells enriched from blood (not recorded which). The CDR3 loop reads CASSFIGGGEYNEQFF. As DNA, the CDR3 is TGTGCCAGCAGTTTCATCGGGGGAGGCGAGTACAATGAGCAGTTCTTC.